The clone carrying this T cell receptor (beta chain) was counted a single time. Study processing details: Reference gene primer amplification in the assay estimated nucleated cell counts. Assay: immunoSEQ multiplex PCR; the TCRdb copy retains only in-frame clones and omits some. From that table come the V and J calls and clone size; the DNA was used to work out D and trimming. The table records 150,000 to 170,000 clones, 75% to 80% of them present only once. This sample is drawn from a study of blood T cell repertoires in COVID-19. Study-level information: Samples representing acute and convalescent COVID-19 were sourced from the United States, Italy and Spain. PBMCs, B-cell-depleted T cells, or T cells provided the cDNA or gDNA that made up the material.

This CDR3 has 13 amino acids. The V end was cut by 6 bases, the J end by 5 bases, with 13 bases between. Per germline, CDR1 MNHEY and CDR2 SVGAGI. The sample comprised peripheral blood. The chain is built from TRBV6-5 and TRBJ2-5; D is perhaps TRBD2 (6 bases). The source of this sequence is a man of 80 years or more with acute or convalescent COVID-19. The CDR3 protein is CASRLAGGETQYF. CDR3 sequence (DNA): TGTGCCAGCAGACTAGCAGGAGGGGAGACCCAGTACTTC.